The entry that follows covers one T cell receptor (beta chain) sequence. The data were obtained in a study of identifying expanded T cells in peripheral blood. No infections or other immune events were documented during collection. Clones were sequenced by immunoSEQ multiplex PCR, and TCRdb holds only the in-frame ones, with some missing. Among more than 70,000 clones listed, around 88% were seen once. The CDR3 has 17 residues. Germline V gene sequence: CDR1 LNHDA, CDR2 SQIVND (reference sequence). The ends were cut back, 2 bases at V and 1 base at J, with 16 bases in the middle. This TCR was sampled from a person between 18 and 75 years old in good health. Sequencing was performed on blood. The J gene is TRBJ2-3, the V gene TRBV19, with TRBD2 as a possible D gene (7 bases). The CDR3 loop is CASSIRGAGLRTDTQYF. CDR3 DNA: TGTGCCAGTAGTATACGGGGGGCGGGTTTACGCACAGATACGCAGTATTTT.